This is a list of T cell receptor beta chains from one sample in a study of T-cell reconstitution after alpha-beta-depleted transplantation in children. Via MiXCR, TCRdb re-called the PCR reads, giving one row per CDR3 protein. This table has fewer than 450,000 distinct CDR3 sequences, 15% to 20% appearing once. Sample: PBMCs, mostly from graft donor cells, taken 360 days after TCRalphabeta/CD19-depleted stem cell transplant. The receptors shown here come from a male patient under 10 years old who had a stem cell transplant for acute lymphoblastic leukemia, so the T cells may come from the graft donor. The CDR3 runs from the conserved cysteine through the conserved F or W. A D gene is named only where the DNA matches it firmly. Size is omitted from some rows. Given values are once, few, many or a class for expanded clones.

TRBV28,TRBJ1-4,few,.,CASSLWEEKLFF,TGTGCCAGCAGTTTATGGGAGGAGAAACTGTTTTTT
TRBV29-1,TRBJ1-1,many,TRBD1,CSVQHRGTEAFF,TGCAGCGTACAACACAGGGGCACTGAAGCTTTCTTT
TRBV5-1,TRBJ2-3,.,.,CASSSDYNTDTQYF,TGCGCCAGCAGTTCGGACTATAACACAGATACGCAGTATTTT
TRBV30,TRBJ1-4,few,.,CASRPRGNEKLFF,TGTGCCTCCCGACCAAGGGGGAATGAAAAACTGTTTTTT
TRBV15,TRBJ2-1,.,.,CATSRVQYNEQFF,TGTGCCACCAGCAGAGTACAATACAATGAGCAGTTCTTC
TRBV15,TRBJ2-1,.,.,CATSRDLGRQFF,TGTGCCACCAGCAGAGATCTCGGCAGACAGTTCTTC
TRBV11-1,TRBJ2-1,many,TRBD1,CASSWSSRQGWEQFF,TGTGCCAGCAGCTGGTCTTCTCGACAGGGCTGGGAGCAGTTCTTC
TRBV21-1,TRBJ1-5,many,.,CASSNTNRANQPQHF,TGTGCCAGCAGCAACACCAACAGGGCTAATCAGCCCCAGCATTTT
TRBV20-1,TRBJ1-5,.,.,CSARRVGQPQHF,TGCAGTGCTAGGAGGGTAGGGCAGCCCCAGCATTTT
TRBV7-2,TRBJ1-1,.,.,CASSPNPKNTEAFF,TGTGCCAGCAGCCCGAACCCAAAGAACACTGAAGCTTTCTTT
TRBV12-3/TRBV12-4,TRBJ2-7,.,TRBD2,CASNRLGLGDYEQYF,TGTGCCAGCAATCGCCTGGGACTAGGGGACTACGAGCAGTACTTC
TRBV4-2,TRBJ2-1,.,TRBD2,CASSQALRTSREQFF,TGTGCCAGCAGCCAAGCCCTCCGGACTAGCCGTGAGCAGTTCTTC
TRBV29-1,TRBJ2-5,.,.,CSVGLGVETQYF,TGCAGCGTCGGACTGGGGGTGGAGACCCAGTACTTC
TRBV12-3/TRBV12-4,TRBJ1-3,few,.,CASDKTGNTIYF,TGTGCCAGCGACAAAACGGGAAACACCATATATTTT
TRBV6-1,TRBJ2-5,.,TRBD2,CASSPLAGGTGTQYF,TGTGCCAGCAGTCCTCTAGCGGGAGGGACCGGGACCCAGTACTTC
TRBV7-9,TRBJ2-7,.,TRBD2,CASSRSGLAGESNEQYF,TGTGCCAGCAGTCGATCCGGACTAGCGGGAGAATCTAACGAGCAGTACTTC
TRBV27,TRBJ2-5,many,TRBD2,CASSWGGLAAAGETQYF,TGTGCCAGCAGTTGGGGTGGACTAGCGGCTGCTGGGGAGACCCAGTACTTC
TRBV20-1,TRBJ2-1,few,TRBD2,CSAPASGRTNSYNEQFF,TGCAGTGCTCCGGCTAGCGGGAGGACCAACTCCTACAATGAGCAGTTCTTC
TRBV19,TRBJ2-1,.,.,CASGDGEQFF,TGTGCCAGTGGCGATGGGGAGCAGTTCTTC
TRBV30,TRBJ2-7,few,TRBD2,CAWSVLGTRTYEQYF,TGTGCCTGGAGTGTACTCGGGACTAGAACCTACGAGCAGTACTTC
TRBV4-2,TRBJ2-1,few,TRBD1,CATKNRDSNEQFF,TGTGCCACCAAAAACCGGGACAGCAATGAGCAGTTCTTC
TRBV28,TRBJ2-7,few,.,CASTVTETYEQYF,TGTGCCAGCACCGTGACGGAAACCTACGAGCAGTACTTC
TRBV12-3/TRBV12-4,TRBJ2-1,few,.,CASSQTGAEQFF,TGTGCCAGCAGTCAAACAGGAGCCGAGCAGTTCTTC
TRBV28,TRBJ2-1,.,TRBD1,CASWPTGTGGNEQFF,TGTGCCAGCTGGCCTACCGGGACAGGGGGAAATGAGCAGTTCTTC
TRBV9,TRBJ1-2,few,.,CASSAGGANYGYTF,TGTGCCAGCAGCGCCGGGGGAGCTAACTATGGCTACACCTTC
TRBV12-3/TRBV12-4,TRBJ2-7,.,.,CASSSGPGGWYEQYF,TGTGCCAGCAGTTCAGGGCCAGGCGGTTGGTACGAGCAGTACTTC
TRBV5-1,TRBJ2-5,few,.,CASSLEASQETQYF,TGCGCCAGCAGCTTGGAAGCCTCACAAGAGACCCAGTACTTC
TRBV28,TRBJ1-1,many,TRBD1,CASSLAQGATEAFF,TGTGCCAGCAGTTTAGCACAGGGGGCCACTGAAGCTTTCTTT